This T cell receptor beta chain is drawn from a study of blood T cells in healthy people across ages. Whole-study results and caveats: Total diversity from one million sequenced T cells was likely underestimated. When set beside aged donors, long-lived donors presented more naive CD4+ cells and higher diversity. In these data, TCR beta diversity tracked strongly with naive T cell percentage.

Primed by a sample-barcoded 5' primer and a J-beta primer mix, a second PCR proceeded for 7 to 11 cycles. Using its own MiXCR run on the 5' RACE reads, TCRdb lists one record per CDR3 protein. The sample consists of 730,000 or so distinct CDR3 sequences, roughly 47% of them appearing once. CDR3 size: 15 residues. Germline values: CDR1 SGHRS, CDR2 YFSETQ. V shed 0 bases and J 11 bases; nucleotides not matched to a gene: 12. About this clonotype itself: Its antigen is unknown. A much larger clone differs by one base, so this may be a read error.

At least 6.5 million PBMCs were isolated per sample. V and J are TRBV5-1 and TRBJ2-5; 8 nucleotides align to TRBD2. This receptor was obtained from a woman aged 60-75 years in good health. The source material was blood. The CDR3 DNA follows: TGCGCCAGCAGCTTGGTGATAGCGGGATCCAATGAGCAGTACTTC. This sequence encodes CASSLVIAGSNEQYF.